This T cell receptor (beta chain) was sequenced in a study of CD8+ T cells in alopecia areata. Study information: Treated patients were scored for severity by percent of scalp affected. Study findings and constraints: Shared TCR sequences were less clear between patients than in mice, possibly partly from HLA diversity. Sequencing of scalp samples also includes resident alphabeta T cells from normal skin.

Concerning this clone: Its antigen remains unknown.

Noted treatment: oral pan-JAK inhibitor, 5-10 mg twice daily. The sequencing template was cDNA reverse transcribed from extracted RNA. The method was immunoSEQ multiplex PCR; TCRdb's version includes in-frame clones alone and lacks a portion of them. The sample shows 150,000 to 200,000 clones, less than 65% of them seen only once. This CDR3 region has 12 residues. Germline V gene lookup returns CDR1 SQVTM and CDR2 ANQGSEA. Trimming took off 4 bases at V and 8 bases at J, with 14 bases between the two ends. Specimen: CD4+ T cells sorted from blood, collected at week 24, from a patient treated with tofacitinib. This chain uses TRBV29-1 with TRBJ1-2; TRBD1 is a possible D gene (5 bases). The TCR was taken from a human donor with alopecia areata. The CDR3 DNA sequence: TGCAGCGTTGTGGGACCGGATGGAGGCTACACCTTC. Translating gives CSVVGPDGGYTF.